This T cell receptor beta chain is drawn from a study of PD-1 blockade in mismatch repair-deficient tumors. Study-wide findings and caveats: Rapid post-treatment expansion, then contraction, generally preceding radiologic response, marked tumor-resident clones.

Regarding this clone: As yet, its antigen is unknown.

Mismatch repair deficiency was confirmed in all patients, by PCR or immunohistochemistry. TCR sequencing covered a few patients who responded to pembrolizumab. Assay: immunoSEQ multiplex PCR; the TCRdb copy retains only in-frame clones and omits some. The data contain about 67,000 clones, 70% to 80% of them singletons. The input for sequencing was peripheral blood, taken 2 weeks after starting pembrolizumab. The TCR sequence derives from an adult with mismatch repair-deficient cancer.

DNA for the CDR3: TGTGCCAGCAGCTACCGAACAGGGGGCGCGTCCGGGGAGCTGTTTTTT. Translated, it gives CASSYRTGGASGELFF. This chain joins TRBV4-2 and TRBJ2-2, with 9 bases lining up with TRBD1. The germline V gene encodes CDR1 LGHNA and CDR2 YNFKEQ. The CDR3 has 16 residues. With 5 bases clipped from V and 6 bases from J, the junction kept 10 bases outside the gene matches.